Here is one T cell receptor beta chain with its context. No antigen is known for it. The sample comes from a study of T cell responses to AZD1222 COVID-19 vaccine. General study findings and limits: The study identified only six AZD1222 recipients as seropositive at baseline. Donors, mostly white British, included more females; clonal diversity was possibly underestimated. Spike regions recognized by vaccine-associated CD4 TCRs spanned the protein, led by 160-218 and 743-854.

Data came from immunoSEQ multiplex PCR; TCRdb stores just in-frame clones and leaves some out. The sample lists about 150,000 clones, about 92% seen once, with 3.3% in the top ten. The CDR3 runs 16 residues. V was pared by 0 bases and J by 6 bases, with 7 bases of the junction left unmatched. The germline gives CDR1 LNHDA, CDR2 SQIVND (reference sequence). V is TRBV19 and J is TRBJ2-3; 9 nucleotides line up with TRBD2. The sequence was obtained from an adult who received the AZD1222 COVID-19 vaccine. Sample: peripheral blood, taken 28 days after the second AZD1222 dose. This CDR3 is CASSIELAGDGDTQYF. CDR3 DNA: TGTGCCAGTAGTATAGAGTTAGCGGGAGATGGGGATACGCAGTATTTT.